This TCR beta chain was recovered during a study of blood T cells in healthy people across ages. This clonotype was seen a few times. What it binds is not known. Aged roughly 6 to 90, donors were systemically healthy Caucasians from Russia. It was with a sample-barcoded 5' primer and a J-beta primer mix that a second PCR of about 6 to 12 cycles was run. MiXCR, run by TCRdb on the 5' RACE reads, gives a single entry per CDR3 protein. Of about 1,400,000 distinct CDR3 sequences in the sample, approximately 60% are singletons; the top ten hold 6.5% to 8.5%. Whole-study findings and limits: Among long-lived donors, naive CD4+ cells were more numerous and diversity higher than in aged donors. In these data, TCR beta diversity tracked strongly with naive T cell percentage.

The V gene end was trimmed by 4 bases and the J gene end by 6 bases; junction bases not matched to a gene: 8. The V gene's germline CDR1 is SGHAT and CDR2 FQNNGV. This CDR3 is built from 14 residues. The chain uses TRBV11-2 and TRBJ2-7; 8 bases match TRBD1. The sample consisted of blood. The clonotype was recovered from a man in his late teens or twenties in good health. Here the CDR3 reads CASSSTGVGGEQYF. CDR3 coding DNA: TGTGCCAGCAGCTCGACAGGGGTTGGTGGCGAGCAGTACTTC. The entire variable domain, with the rest obtained from reference TRBV11-2 and TRBJ2-7, is as follows: EAGVAQSPRYKIIEKRQSVAFWCNPISGHATLYWYQQILGQGPKLLIQFQNNGVVDDSQLPKDRFSAERLKGVDSTLKIQPAKLEDSAVYLCASSSTGVGGEQYFGPGTRLTVT.